The present T cell receptor (beta chain) was sequenced within a study of long-term antiretroviral therapy in people with HIV (dated 2022 in TCRdb). About the study as a whole: The earliest samples were collected about a decade before the 2015 WHO recommendation for immediate ART, when ART was typically delayed until CD4 counts fell. No cross-contamination during QIAcube processing turned up in test extractions that ran a monoclonal T-cell line alongside more than 30 polyclonal samples. Of the roughly 32 participants with HIV, approximately 11 were female. The cohort contributed roughly 200 cryopreserved PBMC samples from under 35 adults with confirmed HIV infection, collected serially over a mean of 6 years (range 1-12). Whether ART initiation and durable HIV suppression were associated with changes in peripheral blood TRB repertoire composition and diversity was tested in a retrospective serial study.

Inclusion was restricted to participants for whom at least one PBMC sample before ART initiation and at least two post-ART samples were available. All participants with HIV were treated in the United States of America. Before DNA extraction, cryopreserved samples of 1-10 million PBMC were thawed and then washed. At the time of the earliest PBMC sample for each participant with HIV, ages ranged from about 20 to 55 years. PBMC samples from each participant spanned 1-4 timepoints before ART initiation and 2-8 timepoints after ART initiation, with a median of 7 samples. Serial HIV viral load, CD4+ T-cell count, ART history and demographic data were obtained for every participant. Genomic DNA was extracted from unsorted PBMC with a Qiagen kit on a QIAcube, with processing performed in batches of 12 samples. The immunoSEQ hsTCRB v3.0 assay was used at survey level resolution to sequence the TRB variable region. TRB sequencing targeted a depth of about 35,000-50,000 T-cell genomes per sample. Pooled TRB libraries were sequenced on an Illumina MiSeq with a v3 150-cycle kit. For the original study's pipeline: Repertoire analysis was run in R within a reproducible Nextflow workflow that covered QC, data transformation and analysis. Custom analyses were implemented in LymphoSeq2, an R package for AIRR-Seq data exploration. Several samples that yielded fewer than 5000 total TRB sequences were excluded, so that approximately 170 HIV repertoires were analyzed. Among the roughly 200 retained HIV repertoires, about 57 were collected before ART initiation and roughly 130 were collected after ART initiation. Each repertoire was downsampled to 5000 TRB nucleotide sequences, and summary statistics were averaged across 100 downsampling iterations. The analysis kept only TRB sequences whose CDR3 regions were at least seven amino acids long. Two measures captured diversity: a Shannon entropy-derived clonality score and the Gini coefficient. In repertoire networks, the top 5000 CDR3 amino acid sequences were linked whenever an edit distance of one separated two sequences. For TRB CDR3 amino acid sequences, GLIPH2 was used to predict antigen specificity groups and MHC restriction. To flag known associations with CMV, EBV, HIV or tissue antigens, CDR3 amino acid sequences were compared against VDJdb and McPAS-TCR. Pre-ART, post-ART and control groups were compared with Wilcoxon signed-rank tests and Holm-Bonferroni correction. TCRdb limited this immuneACCESS table to in-frame rearrangements with V and J called. A share of clones is missing; checked studies link under half to unresolved V genes, and the rest is unexplained. V, J and clone size were drawn from that table, and D and trimming were deduced from the DNA. This sample comprises some 24,000 clones, around 85% of them detected only once. Approximately 5.1% of the sample is held by the ten biggest clonotypes.

Trimming takes 2 bases from V and 2 bases from J, and the germline ends sit 13 bases apart. As encoded in the germline V gene (reference sequence), CDR1 is SEHNR while CDR2 is FQNEAQ. From the cysteine through the phenylalanine, the CDR3 covers 17 amino acids. The DNA shown is the 51-base CDR3, in frame from base 1. General conclusions and limits of the study: Expanded TRB clones identified before ART initiation dominated the repertoire at all time points, although this dominance fluctuated and declined in many PLHIV after ART. HIV repertoires had narrower CDR3 length ranges than controls, and the network structure suggested an antigen-experienced repertoire that shifted only slightly toward naive after ART. Inferences about post-ART repertoire changes are limited because no data were available on ART adherence, viral resistance or therapy changes. Starting ART was linked to a significant rise in TRB diversity, yet even after long-term ART the diversity remained significantly lower than in transplant donor controls. Samples dated from 2004 to 2017, and the ART regimens used may be less effective than current ones. Unsorted PBMC were profiled instead of sorted CD4+ and CD8+ T cells because pre-ART samples had limited cell numbers. Because PBMC availability was limited, only the TCR beta chain was sequenced, with no alpha chain pairing.

A remark on this clone: It has no known antigen specificity. No per-base quality is available; no much larger clone lies one base away.

The material sequenced was unsorted PBMCs, taken 0.7 years before starting antiretroviral therapy. The rearranged segments are TRBV7-9 and TRBJ2-6, with no confidently assigned D gene. The receptor was derived from a man aged 25 to 40 with HIV. The CDR3 in this case is CASSLMRLAAGANVLTF. The nucleotides read TGTGCCAGCAGCTTAATGAGGCTCGCGGCTGGGGCCAACGTCCTGACTTTC.